These T cell receptor beta chains were read from a single sample in a study of shared clonotypes between healthy human individuals. Only in-frame clones appear in the TCRdb table, and some are missing; sequencing was by immunoSEQ multiplex PCR. The sample has about 2.1 million clones; just under 95% are singletons. Sample: naive CD8+ T cells from PBMCs. All receptors derive from a man younger than 35 in good health. Some clones in this sample may be carry-over from other donors' samples. CDR3s include the opening cysteine and the closing phenylalanine or tryptophan. A D gene is named only where the DNA matches it firmly.

d_call	v_call	j_call	cdr3_nt	cdr3_aa
TRBD1	TRBV10-3	TRBJ2-3	TGTGCCATCAGTGAATTTGGACAGGGGAAATCAGATACGCAGTATTTT	CAISEFGQGKSDTQYF
NA	TRBV11-2	TRBJ1-5	TGTGCCAGCAGCTTAGTTCTGGGTATGAGCAATCAGCCCCAGCATTTT	CASSLVLGMSNQPQHF
NA	TRBV5-6	TRBJ2-5	TGTGCCAGCAGCTCCCGGGAGACCCAGTACTTC	CASSSRETQYF
NA	TRBV10-3	TRBJ2-2	TGTGCCATCAGTGAGCCCTACCCTAACACCGGGGAGCTGTTTTTT	CAISEPYPNTGELFF
NA	TRBV14	TRBJ1-2	TGTGCCAGCAGCCCGACAGTCTATGGCTACACCTTC	CASSPTVYGYTF
NA	TRBV7-3	TRBJ2-2	TGTGCCAGCAGCCCCCGGATTGGGGCGAACACCGGGGAGCTGTTTTTT	CASSPRIGANTGELFF
NA	TRBV27	TRBJ1-2	TGTGCCAGCAGTTTAGGTGTAAGCTATGGCTACACCTTC	CASSLGVSYGYTF
TRBD2	TRBV29-1	TRBJ2-7	TGCAGCGTTGCCGGGGGGTTCTCCTACGAGCAGTACTTC	CSVAGGFSYEQYF
NA	TRBV28	TRBJ2-7	TGTGCCAGCAGGCGGGACAGCAACTACGAGCAGTACTTC	CASRRDSNYEQYF
NA	TRBV5-1	TRBJ2-3	TGCGCCAGCAGCTTGAAAATCGCAGATACGCAGTATTTT	CASSLKIADTQYF
NA	TRBV7-8	TRBJ2-6	TGTGCCAGCAGCTTAGCGGTTGGCAGGGGAGGAGGGCCTGGGGCCAACGTCCTGACTTTC	CASSLAVGRGGGPGANVLTF
NA	TRBV27	TRBJ1-1	TGTGCCAGCAGTCCGGGGACGGCACCTGAAGCTTTCTTT	CASSPGTAPEAFF
NA	TRBV5-1	TRBJ2-7	TGCGCCAGCAGCTTGGGCCTGGCGGCAGCAAGAGAATACTTC	CASSLGLAAAREYF
NA	TRBV10-3	TRBJ2-3	TGTGCCATCAGTGAGGCAGATACGCAGTATTTT	CAISEADTQYF
TRBD1	TRBV4-1	TRBJ1-4	TGCGCCAGCAGTCCACCGGGACAGGGCGCAAAACTGTTTTTT	CASSPPGQGAKLFF